Listed below are T cell receptor beta chains from one sample, sequenced in a study of T-cell memory formation after mild COVID-19. TCRdb reprocessed the 5' RACE reads with MiXCR, giving one entry per CDR3 protein. The sample contains approximately 350,000 distinct CDR3 sequences, over 25% of which appear only once. The material sequenced was PBMCs or a T cell subset sorted from them (not recorded which). All receptors come from an adult woman who had mild COVID-19 (a few samples of this study predate the infection). Cell type and time point are not known. CDR3s include the opening cysteine and the closing phenylalanine or tryptophan. A D gene is named only where the DNA matches it firmly. Part of the rows lack a size; the others show once, few, many or a class for expanded clones.

TRBJ2-1,NA,TRBD2,TRBV29-1,CSDGLAGIGSSYNEQFF,TGCAGCGACGGACTAGCGGGAATAGGGAGCTCCTACAATGAGCAGTTCTTC
TRBJ2-7,NA,TRBD1,TRBV28,CASSLILEQGDYEQYF,TGTGCCAGCAGTTTAATCCTCGAACAGGGGGACTACGAGCAGTACTTC
TRBJ1-1,NA,NA,TRBV3-1,CASSQGVVGAFF,TGTGCCAGCAGCCAGGGCGTGGTTGGAGCTTTCTTT
TRBJ1-2,NA,NA,TRBV30,CAWGGGNYGYTF,TGTGCCTGGGGCGGGGGAAACTATGGCTACACCTTC
TRBJ2-2,few,TRBD1,TRBV24-1,CATSEPTGGLYTGELFF,TGTGCCACCAGTGAACCGACAGGGGGCCTGTACACCGGGGAGCTGTTTTTT
TRBJ2-1,NA,NA,TRBV12-3/TRBV12-4,CASSFPASVGNEQFF,TGTGCCAGCAGTTTTCCAGCGTCTGTTGGCAATGAGCAGTTCTTC
TRBJ1-6,few,NA,TRBV7-2,CASSQGHDWPLHF,TGTGCCAGCAGCCAGGGACATGACTGGCCCCTCCACTTT
TRBJ1-2,NA,NA,TRBV12-3/TRBV12-4,CASSLRADRGGNYGYTF,TGTGCCAGCAGTCTAAGGGCAGACCGAGGGGGAAACTATGGCTACACCTTC
TRBJ2-2,once,TRBD1,TRBV5-1,CASSARGQRNTGELFF,TGCGCCAGCAGCGCGAGGGGACAGAGGAACACCGGGGAGCTGTTTTTT
TRBJ2-3,NA,TRBD2,TRBV9,CASSGGITDTQYF,TGTGCCAGTTCCGGGGGGATCACAGATACGCAGTATTTT
TRBJ1-5,NA,TRBD1,TRBV2,CASNLNRGSQPQHF,TGTGCCAGCAATCTAAACAGGGGCAGCCAGCCCCAGCATTTT
TRBJ2-1,few,NA,TRBV6-2/TRBV6-3,CASSYSGGGPNEQFF,TGTGCCAGCAGTTACTCTGGCGGGGGCCCCAATGAGCAGTTCTTC
TRBJ2-7,NA,NA,TRBV2,CASRRFTYEQYF,TGTGCCAGCAGAAGGTTTACCTACGAGCAGTACTTC
TRBJ1-1,NA,NA,TRBV6-5,CASLLRQNRNTEAFF,TGTGCCAGTCTTCTACGGCAGAATCGGAACACTGAAGCTTTCTTT
TRBJ2-1,NA,NA,TRBV7-2,CASSPRGEYNEQFF,TGTGCCAGCAGCCCCCGGGGTGAATACAATGAGCAGTTCTTC
TRBJ2-2,few,TRBD2,TRBV15,CATSRVLAGGDDGELFF,TGTGCCACCAGCAGGGTTCTAGCGGGGGGCGACGACGGGGAGCTGTTTTTT
TRBJ1-1,NA,TRBD1,TRBV2,CASTRQGANTEAFF,TGTGCCAGCACCAGACAGGGCGCGAACACTGAAGCTTTCTTT
TRBJ2-3,NA,NA,TRBV12-3/TRBV12-4,CASSFLDGTDTQYF,TGTGCCAGCAGTTTCCTGGATGGTACAGATACGCAGTATTTT
TRBJ2-3,NA,NA,TRBV21-1,CASSKEGVDTQYF,TGTGCCAGCAGCAAGGAAGGGGTGGATACGCAGTATTTT
TRBJ1-1,NA,NA,TRBV29-1,CSVRLRLPMNTEAFF,TGCAGCGTTCGTTTAAGGCTCCCAATGAACACTGAAGCTTTCTTT
TRBJ2-3,NA,TRBD2,TRBV7-3,CASSLRTSGADTQYF,TGTGCCAGCAGCCTCAGGACTAGTGGGGCAGATACGCAGTATTTT
TRBJ2-7,NA,NA,TRBV5-5,CASSLVSDVRGEQYF,TGTGCCAGCAGCTTGGTATCGGACGTCCGGGGCGAGCAGTACTTC
TRBJ2-1,NA,TRBD1,TRBV5-6,CASSRDRVANYNEQFF,TGTGCCAGCAGCCGGGACAGGGTCGCGAACTACAATGAGCAGTTCTTC
TRBJ2-3,NA,TRBD1,TRBV5-1,CASSLVYSGTADTQYF,TGCGCCAGCAGCTTGGTCTACTCCGGGACAGCTGATACGCAGTATTTT
TRBJ2-1,NA,NA,TRBV6-2/TRBV6-3,CASSLIKYNEQFF,TGTGCCAGCAGCCTCATCAAGTACAATGAGCAGTTCTTC
TRBJ1-1,few,TRBD1,TRBV7-2,CASSLTGTGNTEAFF,TGTGCCAGCAGCTTGACCGGGACAGGGAACACTGAAGCTTTCTTT
TRBJ2-7,NA,TRBD2,TRBV12-3/TRBV12-4,CASSSPGLASSYEQYF,TGTGCCAGCAGCTCCCCTGGACTAGCGAGTTCCTACGAGCAGTACTTC